The entry that follows covers one TCR beta chain sequence. Its cognate antigen is unknown. This specimen belongs to a study of high-grade serous ovarian cancer treatment subgroups. Study in general: Samples averaged around 14,000 reads and roughly 7,500 unique TCR beta rearrangements.

Tumor tissue was taken before any definitive surgery or chemotherapy was given. This CDR3 is 15 amino acids long. CDR1 is SNHLY, CDR2 FYNNEI, per germline. With V trimmed by 8 bases and J by 4 bases, 13 bases remained unmatched. General study findings and limits: The analyses considered CDR3 and ignored CDR1 and CDR2.

Generated by immunoSEQ multiplex PCR, the TCRdb table keeps only in-frame clones and is missing some. The table records about 16,000 clones, approximately 76% of them present only once. The specimen sequenced was tumor tissue. The V and J genes are TRBV2 and TRBJ1-2; TRBD1 agrees at 7 bases. This clonotype was sampled from a human donor with high-grade serous ovarian cancer. CDR3 nucleotides: TGTGCCAGCCAACGACAGGGAGGTACCTCCTATGGCTACACCTTC. Translated, it gives CASQRQGGTSYGYTF.